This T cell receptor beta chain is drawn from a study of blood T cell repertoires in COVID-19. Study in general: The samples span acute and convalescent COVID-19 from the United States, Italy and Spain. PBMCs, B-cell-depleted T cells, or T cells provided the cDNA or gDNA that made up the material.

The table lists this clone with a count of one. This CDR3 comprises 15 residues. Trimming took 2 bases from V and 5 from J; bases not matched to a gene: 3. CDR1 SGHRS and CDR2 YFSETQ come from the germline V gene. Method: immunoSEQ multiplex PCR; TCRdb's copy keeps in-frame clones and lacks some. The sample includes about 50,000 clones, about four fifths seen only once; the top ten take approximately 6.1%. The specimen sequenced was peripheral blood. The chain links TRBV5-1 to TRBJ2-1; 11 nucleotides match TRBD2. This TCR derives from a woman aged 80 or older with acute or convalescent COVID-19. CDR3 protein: CASSFTSGGNNEQFF. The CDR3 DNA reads TGCGCCAGCAGCTTTACTAGCGGGGGAAACAATGAGCAGTTCTTC.